The next 16 T cell receptor beta chains were all read from a single sample in a study of sequential checkpoint blockade in melanoma. Treatment: randomized to nivolumab then ipilimumab (arm A) or the reverse (arm B). Some clones are missing from TCRdb's copy, which holds only in-frame ones; the method was immunoSEQ multiplex PCR. Of more than 25,000 clones in the sample, less than 90% were seen once. The specimen comprised CD8+ T cells sorted from blood (inferred from file names), sampled from a patient given nivolumab and ipilimumab in sequence. These receptors were taken from a human donor with melanoma.

The chain recombines TRBV12-1 with TRBJ1-5. TRBV12-1 counts as a pseudogene. This CDR3 comprises 10 residues. The CDR3 region has the DNA TGTGCCACCACCGGTGCGCCCCAGCATTTT. Amino acid sequence: CATTGAPQHF.

The chain couples TRBV7-6 to TRBJ1-4; 9 bases agree with TRBD1. This CDR3 is 16 amino acids long. Germline V lookup: CDR1 SGHVS, CDR2 FNYEAQ. The V gene end was trimmed by 4 bases and the J gene end by 7 bases; junction bases not matched to a gene: 10. CDR3 residues: CASSSGQGSAREKLFF. The DNA for the CDR3 is TGTGCCAGCAGCTCCGGACAGGGGTCGGCGCGTGAAAAACTGTTTTTT.

V and J are TRBV5-1 and TRBJ2-1; 9 bases agree with TRBD2. The ends lost 0 bases at V and 10 bases at J; junction bases unmatched: 5. The CDR3 runs to 14 residues. Germline CDR1 SGHRS, CDR2 YFSETQ. In DNA, the CDR3 is TGCGCCAGCAGCTTGGCAATAGCGGGGGACGAGCAGTTCTTC. Translating gives CASSLAIAGDEQFF.

The CDR3 sequence: CASSVASRGGQTDTQYF. The CDR3 nucleotides are TGTGCCAGCAGCGTAGCTTCTCGGGGGGGGCAGACAGATACGCAGTATTTT. This chain joins TRBV9 and TRBJ2-3; 8 bases line up with TRBD2. CDR3 length: 17 residues. CDR1 is SGDLS, CDR2 YYNGEE, per germline. V gave up 0 bases and J gave up 3 bases; unmatched junction bases: 9.

The chain links TRBV4-1 to TRBJ2-2, with D possibly matching TRBD2 (5 bases). With 5 bases removed from V and 4 bases from J, the gap between germline ends came to 14 bases. Germline CDR1 reads MGHRA; CDR2 reads YSYEKL. The CDR3 has 15 residues. CDR3 DNA sequence: TGCGCCAGCAGCATGACTAAGTCGGGCACCGGGGAGCTGTTTTTT. It is translated as CASSMTKSGTGELFF.

The V call is TRBV28, the J call TRBJ2-3; 10 bases agree with TRBD2. The CDR3 loop spans 19 amino acids. Losses at the gene ends were 7 bases for V and 4 bases for J; bases not matched to a gene: 20. Germline loops: CDR1 MDHEN, CDR2 SYDVKM. The CDR3 coding sequence is TGTGCCAGCACCACTAGGACTAGCGGTTCTATTAGCGACGCAGATACGCAGTATTTT. Encoded protein: CASTTRTSGSISDADTQYF.

The CDR3 loop is CASTRGDFPYEQYF. The CDR3 coding sequence is TGTGCCAGCACCCGAGGGGACTTCCCCTACGAGCAGTACTTC. This chain connects TRBV6-5 to TRBJ2-7; perhaps TRBD2 as D (6 bases). V was cut by 7 bases and J by 2 bases, with 15 bases left in between. CDR3 length: 14 amino acids. Germline CDR1 and CDR2: MNHEY and SVGAGI.

This clone was counted once. The chain recombines TRBV6-8 with TRBJ2-1; the D is unclear. With 0 bases removed from V and 0 bases from J, the gap between germline ends came to 9 bases. Germline V gene sequence: CDR1 MNHGY, CDR2 SAAAGT. The CDR3 has 16 amino acids. As DNA, the CDR3 is TGTGCCAGCAGTTACTCGGGCGCGCGCTCCTACAATGAGCAGTTCTTC. It encodes CASSYSGARSYNEQFF.

On this clone: The junction does not match germline at one end; this may be a read error. The chain combines TRBV19 with TRBJ2-2; 9 bases align to TRBD2. There are 15 residues in the CDR3. The germline V gene has CDR1 LNHDA and CDR2 SQIVND (reference sequence). As DNA, the CDR3 is TGTGCCAGTAGCATAGCGGGAGTTAACACCGGGGAGCTGTTTTTT. This gives the protein CASSIAGVNTGELFF.

V usage is TRBV6-5 and J usage is TRBJ1-3; TRBD1 aligns across 11 bases. J lost 3 bases, V lost 6 bases, and 4 bases had no gene match. Germline V gives CDR1 MNHEY, CDR2 SVGAGI. The length of the CDR3 is 15 residues. The CDR3 here is CASSTGTGGGNTIYF. DNA for the CDR3: TGTGCCAGCAGCACCGGGACAGGGGGTGGAAACACCATATATTTT.

This clone was seen once. CDR3 region: CASSKTGLAGEKDAYEQYF. The CDR3, as DNA: TGTGCCAGCAGCAAAACGGGACTAGCGGGAGAAAAAGATGCCTACGAGCAGTACTTC. The J gene is TRBJ2-5, the V gene TRBV7-9, with 14 bases fitting TRBD2. The closer fit of TRBJ2-7 to the DNA end suggests the J call may be wrong. This CDR3 region has 19 residues. Germline CDR1 and CDR2: SEHNR and FQNEAQ (reference sequence).

The rearrangement links TRBV27 to TRBJ2-1; 9 nucleotides match TRBD2. The J segment lost 7 bases and the V segment lost 6 bases, leaving 7 bases of the junction unmatched. From germline, CDR1 is MNHEY and CDR2 SMNVEV (reference sequence). The CDR3 spans 14 residues. The CDR3 coding sequence is TGTGCCAGCAGGCGGGGGGGGGTGAATAATGAGCAGTTCTTC. Translated, it gives CASRRGGVNNEQFF.

The V call is TRBV4-1, the J call TRBJ1-1; the D is unclear. Trimming removed 1 base at V and 10 bases at J, with 10 bases between. The germline V gene encodes CDR1 MGHRA and CDR2 YSYEKL. This CDR3 has 12 amino acids. The CDR3 DNA reads TGCGCCAGCAGCCAAGGATCCTATGGAGCTTTCTTT. Its translation is CASSQGSYGAFF.

The chain couples TRBV9 to TRBJ2-1, with no clear D. Germline V lookup: CDR1 SGDLS, CDR2 YYNGEE. Between the trimmed V and J ends, which lost 4 bases and 4 bases, there was a span of 3 bases. The CDR3 runs to 11 residues. The CDR3 spells CASSTYNEQFF. CDR3 DNA sequence: TGTGCCAGCAGCACATACAATGAGCAGTTCTTC.

The chain carries TRBV27 and TRBJ2-3, with TRBD1 matching 10 bases. The CDR3 has 17 amino acids. V was pared by 5 bases and J by 3 bases, with 11 bases of the junction left unmatched. Germline CDR1 reads MNHEY; CDR2 reads SMNVEV (reference sequence). For the CDR3, the DNA is TGTGCCAGCAGTCCTCTATTCGGGACAGGGGTGACAGATACGCAGTATTTT. Encoded protein: CASSPLFGTGVTDTQYF.

This chain joins TRBV19 and TRBJ2-1; 8 bases line up with TRBD2. The CDR3 is 15 amino acids. Germline V lookup: CDR1 LNHDA, CDR2 SQIVND (reference sequence). Losses at the gene ends were 5 bases for V and 0 bases for J; bases not matched to a gene: 3. CDR3 region: CASSQSGSSYNEQFF. In nucleotides, the CDR3 is TGTGCCAGTAGTCAAAGCGGGAGCTCCTACAATGAGCAGTTCTTC.